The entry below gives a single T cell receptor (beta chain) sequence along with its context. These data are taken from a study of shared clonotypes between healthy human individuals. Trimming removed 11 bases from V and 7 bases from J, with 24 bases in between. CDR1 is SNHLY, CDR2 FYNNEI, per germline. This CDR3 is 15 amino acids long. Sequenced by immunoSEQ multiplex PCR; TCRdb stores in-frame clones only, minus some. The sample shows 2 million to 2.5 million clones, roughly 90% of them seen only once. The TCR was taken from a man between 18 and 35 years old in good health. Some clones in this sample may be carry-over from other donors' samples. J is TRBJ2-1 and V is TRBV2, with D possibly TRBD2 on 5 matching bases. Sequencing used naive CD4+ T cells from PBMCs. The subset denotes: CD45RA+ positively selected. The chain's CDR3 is CARTLTPNDPNEQFF. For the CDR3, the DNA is TGTGCCCGGACTCTGACACCAAACGATCCAAATGAGCAGTTCTTC.